This TCR beta chain is drawn from a study of T-cell memory formation after mild COVID-19. This clonotype was recorded many times. The CDR3 runs to 15 residues. V trimming: 1 base; J trimming: 4 bases; junction bases outside the gene matches: 4. Germline V gene data show CDR1 as SEHNR and CDR2 as FQNEAQ (reference sequence). TCRdb reprocessed the 5' RACE reads with MiXCR, giving one entry per CDR3 protein. Among under 110,000 distinct CDR3 sequences listed, over 15% were seen once. The origin of this receptor is an adult woman who had mild COVID-19 (a few samples of this study predate the infection). Cell type and time point are not known. Sequenced sample: PBMCs or a T cell subset sorted from them (not recorded which). The chain uses TRBV7-9 and TRBJ2-5; TRBD2 agrees at 9 bases. CDR3 in DNA: TGTGCCAGCAGCTTAGGCCTAGCGGGACGAGAGACCCAGTACTTC. This sequence encodes CASSLGLAGRETQYF. Combining the CDR3 with reference TRBV7-9 and TRBJ2-5 gives the whole variable domain DTGVSQNPRHKITKRGQNVTFRCDPISEHNRLYWYRQTLGQGPEFLTYFQNEAQLEKSRLLSDRFSAERPKGSFSTLEIQRTEQGDSAMYLCASSLGLAGRETQYFGPGTRLLVL.